A single TCR beta chain is shown here with its context. Sample-barcoded 5' priming and a J-beta primer mix drove a second PCR of roughly 6 to 12 cycles. TCRdb reprocessed the 5' RACE reads with MiXCR, giving one entry per CDR3 protein. Here the sample spans roughly 1 million distinct CDR3 sequences, under 30% being singletons. This sample was taken from a study of blood T cells in healthy people across ages. CDR3 length: 17 amino acids. Trimming cost V 4 bases and J 6 bases; bases outside gene matches: 12. Germline V gene data show CDR1 as DFQATT and CDR2 as SNEGSKA (reference sequence). These records were also assigned to another study, of T cells of mothers and their children.

Sequencing used blood. The receptor comes from a girl under 10 years old in good health. The V and J genes are TRBV20-1 and TRBJ2-1; 13 bases line up with TRBD2. CDR3 loop: CSATKGLAGDLGNEQFF. In DNA, the CDR3 is TGCAGTGCTACCAAAGGACTAGCGGGAGATCTCGGCAATGAGCAGTTCTTC.